Below, one TCR beta chain is given with its context. The antigen remains undetermined. The germline V gene has CDR1 LNHDA and CDR2 SQIVND (reference sequence). The V and J ends lost 1 base and 9 bases respectively, with 13 bases between them. The CDR3 totals 14 residues. Primers: 52 TRBV forward and 13 TRBJ reverse. The table came from immunoSEQ multiplex PCR; TCRdb's copy has only in-frame clones and leaves some out. The repertoire holds some 29,000 clones, with 92% as singletons. The data were obtained in a study of regulatory T cells. Patients, 2 to 39 years old, had expanded memory T-cell proportions. CD4+ T cells were divided by sorting: CD25-high CD127-low Tregs, CD25-low CD127-high conventional cells. Study conclusions and caveats: In patients, unique TRB V-J pairs were restricted and V/J usage skewed, especially in Tregs. In CD3G-deficient patients, conventional CD4+ T cells were enriched for hydrophobic CDR3 residues at positions 6 and 7.

Sequencing was performed on conventional CD4+ T cells sorted from blood. The genes are TRBV19 and TRBJ2-1; the D gene could be TRBD1 or TRBD2 (5 bases each). This receptor was obtained from a person aged 18 to 35 with CD3G deficiency. The CDR3 loop is CASSIAGTIGEQFF. CDR3 in DNA: TGTGCCAGTAGTATAGCGGGGACCATCGGTGAGCAGTTCTTC.